This T cell receptor (beta chain) was profiled in a study of T cells after yellow fever vaccination. V shed 4 bases, J shed 2 bases, and the junction held 6 bases outside the gene matches. This CDR3 region has 14 residues. CDR1 and CDR2 from the germline V gene are SGHRS and YFSETQ. Findings and limits, study-wide: Among all clonotypes, a small share was observed in both CD4 and CD8 compartments. Abundant bulk-derived clonotypes could contaminate FACS-sorted repertoires.

UMIs were added to TCR cDNA along with a universal primer site when it was made by 5'RACE template switching. TCRdb reprocessed the 5' RACE reads via MiXCR and lists one record per CDR3 protein. The table records approximately 510,000 distinct CDR3 sequences, 20% to 25% of them present only once. This clonotype has a handful of counts. Its antigen is unknown. Sample: PBMCs, taken roughly 20 days after the first yellow fever vaccination. The gene calls are TRBV5-1 and TRBJ2-7, with 7 positions matching TRBD2. This receptor was taken from a man between 18 and 29 years old who received the YFV17D yellow fever vaccine. The CDR3, as DNA: TGCGCCAGCAGCCCGGCCGGGGGGACCTACGAGCAGTACGTC. Translation: CASSPAGGTYEQYV.